The clone carrying this T cell receptor beta chain showed up just once. No antigen is known for it. The data were obtained in a study of shared clonotypes between healthy human individuals. Broader study findings: Of the naive CD4 clonotypes, about 5% were shared across several donors. Sorted-subset sequencing, rarefaction showed, was incomplete despite large depth.

Repertoires were generated with immunoSEQ multiplex PCR, while TCRdb's copy carries only in-frame clones and drops some. The data hold just over 2,000,000 clones, with about 95% observed a single time. This CDR3 is built from 15 residues. Germline loops: CDR1 SGHTA, CDR2 FQGTGA. After removal of 5 bases from V and 4 bases from J, the junction contained 5 bases not matched to a gene. Sequencing was performed on naive CD4+ T cells sorted from blood. The subset denotes: CD45RA+ positively selected. The source of this sequence is a man younger than 35 in good health. This chain joins TRBV7-3 and TRBJ2-2, with 9 positions matching TRBD1. The CDR3 DNA is TGTGCCAGCAGCAAGGGACAGGGTATCACCGGGGAGCTGTTTTTT. The encoded protein is CASSKGQGITGELFF.